Each of the 23 T cell receptor beta chains below was sequenced from the same sample in a study of immune heterogeneity within non-small cell lung tumors (dated by TCRdb to 2016 to 2019). The TCR template was genomic DNA extracted from bulk tumor tissue, and roughly 590 ng of gDNA was amplified for each sample. Multiple biopsies per primary tumor were taken during surgery, spaced as far apart as possible within the tumor mass. The study cohort was described as untreated, and the patients were newly diagnosed NSCLC cases having curative surgery. Instrument used: HiSeq X Ten. The TCR beta CDR3 region was amplified with a multiplex PCR system whose first round of about 10 cycles used 32 V-gene forward primers and 13 J-gene reverse primers. The raw public reads went through TCRdb reprocessing: fastp at Q25, MiXCR clone calling, in-frame beta chains kept. Rows matching on CDR3 protein sequence are summarized as one entry with the most common DNA and genes. The sample contains 15,000 to 20,000 distinct CDR3 sequences, 28% of them found a single time. The ten biggest clones cover 3.5% to 5% of the sample.

The sample was lung tumor tissue. The receptor set was obtained from a man aged 35-49 years with non-small cell lung cancer.

As concerns this clonotype: Just one base apart from a much larger clone, this may be a read error. V is TRBV24-1 and J is TRBJ2-1; maybe TRBD2 (5 bases). CDR3 size: 15 residues. The germline V and J ends were trimmed by 7 bases and 4 bases, with 16 bases remaining between them. Looked up from germline, CDR1 is KGHDR and CDR2 is SFDVKD. Here the CDR3 reads CATSREGSGYNEQFF. The CDR3 DNA is TGTGCCACCAGCAGAGAGGGAAGCGGATACAATGAGCAGTTCTTC.

Details on this clonotype: Possible read error: a much larger clone is one base away. The CDR3 DNA sequence: TGTGCCGAGACGGGGGCTGGAGAGCAGTACTTC. Protein: CAETGAGEQYF. The J gene is TRBJ2-7, the V gene TRBV30, with D possibly being TRBD1 or TRBD2 (6 bases each). This CDR3 region has 11 residues. Germline V gives CDR1 GTSNPN, CDR2 SVGIG (reference sequence). V lost 8 bases and J 7 bases, leaving 15 bases between the germline ends.

This clonotype appeared many times. This rearrangement joins TRBV7-2 to TRBJ2-7; D is undetermined. Trimming took off 4 bases at V and 2 bases at J, with 15 bases between the two ends. The CDR3 is 15 amino acids. Germline V CDR1 and CDR2: SGHTA, FQGNSA. CDR3 residues: CASSWVGSATYEQYF. The DNA of the CDR3 is TGTGCCAGCAGCTGGGTCGGCAGCGCGACCTACGAGCAGTACTTC.

This clonotype qualifies as medium-sized. The rearrangement joins TRBV24-1 to TRBJ2-1, with 8 bases fitting TRBD2. Germline lookup yields CDR1 KGHDR and CDR2 SFDVKD. Germline trimming cut 3 bases from V and 7 bases from J; bases unmatched to any gene: 4. The CDR3 spans 14 residues. The CDR3 protein is CATSDSGRTNEQFF. CDR3 DNA sequence: TGTGCCACCAGTGATAGCGGGAGAACGAATGAGCAGTTCTTC.

This clonotype appeared many times. This chain uses TRBV5-1 with TRBJ1-5, with TRBD1 as a possible D gene (5 bases). Germline V CDR1 and CDR2: SGHRS, YFSETQ. This CDR3 is 15 amino acids long. Deletions cut 4 bases from V and 3 bases from J, with 14 bases between. The CDR3 loop is CASSASGLNNQPQHF. The DNA for the CDR3 is TGCGCCAGCAGCGCATCGGGACTGAACAATCAGCCCCAGCATTTT.

This clonotype showed up just a few times. The rearrangement links TRBV5-4 to TRBJ2-7; 9 bases agree with TRBD2. With 0 bases clipped from V and 7 bases from J, the junction kept 11 bases outside the gene matches. The germline gives CDR1 SGHNT, CDR2 YYREEE (reference sequence). This CDR3 is 16 amino acids long. The CDR3 spells CASSLVVRLAGSEQYF. The DNA of the CDR3 is TGTGCCAGCAGCTTGGTTGTTCGTCTAGCGGGAAGTGAGCAGTACTTC.

Concerning this clonotype: Being one base from a much bigger clone, this may be a read error. The chain recombines TRBV10-3 with TRBJ1-2, with unresolved D. The length of the CDR3 is 12 residues. Germline assignment: CDR1 ENHRY and CDR2 SYGVKD. This CDR3 reads CVISERVGGYTF. CDR3 sequence (DNA): TGTGTCATCAGTGAGAGGGTGGGTGGCTACACCTTC.

The table lists this clonotype with many counts. The V call is TRBV20-1, the J call TRBJ2-3; D possibly corresponds to TRBD2 (5 bases). Looked up from germline, CDR1 is DFQATT and CDR2 is SNEGSKA (reference sequence). V dropped 6 bases and J dropped 2 bases, with 12 bases sitting between them. This CDR3 region has 13 residues. This CDR3 reads CSAASLLTDTQYF. The CDR3 nucleotides read TGCAGTGCCGCTAGCCTCCTCACAGATACGCAGTATTTT.

This clonotype was seen a few times. The V gene is TRBV7-3, the J gene TRBJ2-5, with 8 bases fitting TRBD2. This CDR3 spans 15 amino acids. The V gene's germline CDR1 is SGHTA and CDR2 FQGTGA. Trimming at V came to 1 base and at J to 5 bases, leaving 6 bases not matched to a gene. The CDR3 DNA reads as TGTGCCAGCAGCTTAAACGGCGGGGGGCAGGAGACCCAGTACTTC. It translates to CASSLNGGGQETQYF.

To note about this clonotype: This may be a read error, as it is one base from a much larger clone. The rearrangement links TRBV11-2 to TRBJ2-7, with 7 bases matching TRBD2. This CDR3 is 15 amino acids long. The germline gives CDR1 SGHAT, CDR2 FQNNGV. The CDR3 DNA is TGTGCCAGAAGCTTAGAGGGCGGGAGTAACCACGAGCAGTACTTC. Its protein is CARSLEGGSNHEQYF.

This clonotype was counted only a few times. The chain uses TRBV27 and TRBJ2-1, with D perhaps given as TRBD1 or TRBD2 (7 bases each). The CDR3 is 18 residues long. The V end was cut by 5 bases, the J end by 5 bases, with 25 bases between. Germline CDR1 MNHEY, CDR2 SMNVEV (reference sequence). This CDR3 is CASSPIDRVLGGHNEQFF. CDR3 in DNA: TGTGCCAGCAGTCCCATAGACAGGGTGTTGGGGGGGCACAATGAGCAGTTCTTC.

The CDR3 bases are TGTGCCAGCAGCCGATCTCAGGCTCTCTCTGGAAACACCATATATTTT. Protein: CASSRSQALSGNTIYF. The rearrangement uses TRBV7-9 and TRBJ1-3, with D uncertain. The germline gives CDR1 SEHNR, CDR2 FQNEAQ (reference sequence). The CDR3 runs to 16 residues. V was pared by 5 bases and J by 0 bases, with 14 bases between.

Note on this clonotype: A much larger clonotype is one base distant, so this may be a read error. This chain links TRBV6-1 with TRBJ2-7, with 11 nucleotides matching TRBD2. The CDR3 consists of 15 residues. CDR1 is MNHNS and CDR2 is SASEGT in the germline V gene. The CDR3 bases are TGTGCCAGCAGGGGAAAGACTAGCGGGACGAGGGAGCATTACTTC. Translating gives CASRGKTSGTREHYF.

This clonotype was recorded a few times. This chain uses TRBV10-1 with TRBJ2-7; D may be TRBD2 (6 bases). Deletions cut 10 bases from V and 3 bases from J, with 19 bases between. The CDR3 contains 14 residues. Germline CDR1 reads WNHNN; CDR2 reads SYGVQD (reference sequence). Here the CDR3 reads CATPREPAVYEQYF. CDR3 bases: TGCGCCACCCCTCGGGAGCCCGCAGTCTACGAGCAGTACTTC.

The sample holds many counts of this clonotype. CDR3 amino acids: CASSYDSGRALNEQFF. The CDR3 nucleotides read TGTGCCAGCAGTTACGACAGCGGGAGGGCCTTGAATGAGCAGTTCTTC. The genes are TRBV6-1 and TRBJ2-1, with TRBD2 matching 10 bases. Germline assignment: CDR1 MNHNS and CDR2 SASEGT. V was pared by 5 bases and J by 7 bases, with 11 bases of the junction left unmatched. This CDR3 is 16 amino acids long.

Note on this clonotype: Just one base apart from a much larger clone, this may be a read error. The J gene is TRBJ2-7, the V gene TRBV19; 12 bases match TRBD2. CDR1 is LNHDA, CDR2 SQIVND, per germline (reference sequence). The CDR3 runs to 16 residues. The CDR3 spells CDSSIGKLAGGYEQYF. Here the CDR3 DNA reads TGTGACAGTAGTATAGGAAAACTAGCGGGAGGCTACGAGCAGTACTTC. Full variable domain (remainder filled in from reference TRBV19 and TRBJ2-7): DGGITQSPKYLFRKEGQNVTLSCEQNLNHDAMYWYRQDPGQGLRLIYYSQIVNDFQKGDIAEGYSVSREKKESFPLTVTSAQKNPTAFYLCDSSIGKLAGGYEQYFGPGTRLTVT.

This clonotype was detected a few times. The chain uses TRBV5-8 and TRBJ1-2; D remains unclear. Trimming took off 5 bases at V and 8 bases at J, with 7 bases between the two ends. The germline gives CDR1 SGHTS, CDR2 YDEGEE. The CDR3 is 10 residues long. The CDR3 region is CASRSWGYTF. CDR3 DNA sequence: TGTGCCAGCAGGTCTTGGGGCTACACCTTC.

By share, this clonotype ranks as medium-sized. The chain employs TRBV12-3 or TRBV12-4 and TRBJ2-7; TRBD1 might be the D (9 bases). V gave up 5 bases and J gave up 6 bases, with 20 bases separating them. The CDR3 has 15 amino acids. The CDR3 bases are TGTGCCAGCAGTCCGGGGGGGACAGGGATAAGCGAGCAGTACTTC. Its protein product is CASSPGGTGISEQYF.

To note about this clonotype: The junction and the germline gene differ at one end; a read error may be behind it. This chain joins TRBV7-2 and TRBJ2-5; no clear D. CDR1 SGHTA and CDR2 FQGNSA come from the germline V gene. This CDR3 spans 13 amino acids. The CDR3, as DNA: TGTGCCAGCAGCTTAAACCGCCAAAAGACCCAGTACTTC. The encoded protein is CASSLNRQKTQYF.

Points on this clonotype: It may be a read error: a sequence one base away is much more abundant. The chain joins TRBV10-1 to TRBJ2-7; no clear D gene. CDR1 is WNHNN, CDR2 SYGVQD, per germline (reference sequence). This CDR3 has 17 residues. The CDR3 loop reads CASSQSKTAQSSYEQYF. In nucleotides, the CDR3 is TGCGCCAGCAGTCAGTCGAAAACGGCCCAGAGCTCCTACGAGCAGTACTTC.

Remarks on this clonotype: A much larger clone sits a single nucleotide away, making a read error possible. The gene calls are TRBV27 and TRBJ1-5; weak D call: TRBD1 (5 bases). Germline V gene lookup returns CDR1 MNHEY and CDR2 SMNVEV (reference sequence). The CDR3 contains 13 residues. The DNA for the CDR3 is TGTGCCAGCAGTTATAGGGGCAATCAGCCCCAGAATTTT. It specifies CASSYRGNQPQNF.

Points on this clonotype: A much larger clonotype is one base distant, so this may be a read error. V gene TRBV11-3 combines with J gene TRBJ2-1, with a possible D match to TRBD2 (6 bases). The CDR3 loop spans 14 amino acids. The V gene's germline CDR1 is SGHNT and CDR2 YENEEA. CDR3 amino acids: CASSPRRAYNDQFF. The CDR3 DNA follows: TGTGCCAGCAGCCCGCGGAGGGCCTACAATGACCAGTTCTTC. Looking up the rest from reference TRBV11-3 and TRBJ2-1 gives the full variable domain: EAGVVQSPRYKIIEKKQPVAFWCNPISGHNTLYWYLQNLGQGPELLIRYENEEAVDDSQLPKDRFSAERLKGVDSTLKIQPAELGDSAVYLCASSPRRAYNDQFFGPGTRLTVL.

To note about this clonotype: A much larger clone differs by one base, so this may be a read error. The missing conserved phenylalanine or tryptophan at the end of this CDR3 makes a read error likely. This chain links TRBV14 with TRBJ1-2; a possible D gene is TRBD1 (6 bases). The germline CDR1 and CDR2 sequences are SGHDN and FVKESK. Between the trimmed V and J ends, which lost 4 bases and 2 bases, there was a span of 8 bases. The CDR3 spans 13 residues. The CDR3 is CASSPTGNYGYTL. In DNA, the CDR3 is TGTGCCAGCAGCCCCACAGGGAACTATGGCTACACCTTA.